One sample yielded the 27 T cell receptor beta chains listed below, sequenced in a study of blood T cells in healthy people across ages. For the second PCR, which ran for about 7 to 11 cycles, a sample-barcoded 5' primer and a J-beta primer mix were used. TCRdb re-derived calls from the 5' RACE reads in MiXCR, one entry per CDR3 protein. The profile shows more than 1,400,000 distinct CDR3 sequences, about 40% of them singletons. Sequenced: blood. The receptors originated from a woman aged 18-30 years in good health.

The CDR3 region has the DNA TGTGCCAGCAGCTACTTACTAGCGGGAATCTACAATGAGCAGTTCTTC. Its protein product is CASSYLLAGIYNEQFF. This rearrangement joins TRBV7-9 to TRBJ2-1; 10 bases align to TRBD2. The CDR3 has 16 residues. V lost 4 bases, J lost 3 bases, and 6 bases stayed unmatched. Germline CDR1 reads SEHNR; CDR2 reads FQNEAQ (reference sequence).

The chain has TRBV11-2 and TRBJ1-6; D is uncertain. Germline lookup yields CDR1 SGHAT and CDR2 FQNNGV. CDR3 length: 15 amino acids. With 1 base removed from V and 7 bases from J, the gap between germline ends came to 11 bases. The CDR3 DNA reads TGTGCCAGCAGCTTAGCAGACGCTCCAAATTCACCCCTCCACTTT. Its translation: CASSLADAPNSPLHF. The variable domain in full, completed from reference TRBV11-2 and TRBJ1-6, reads EAGVAQSPRYKIIEKRQSVAFWCNPISGHATLYWYQQILGQGPKLLIQFQNNGVVDDSQLPKDRFSAERLKGVDSTLKIQPAKLEDSAVYLCASSLADAPNSPLHFGNGTRLTVT.

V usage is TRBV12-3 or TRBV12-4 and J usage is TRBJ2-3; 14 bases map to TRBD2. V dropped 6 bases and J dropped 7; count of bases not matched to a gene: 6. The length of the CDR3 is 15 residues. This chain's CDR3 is CASSLTSGRGNTQYF. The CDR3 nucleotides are TGTGCCAGCAGCTTGACTAGCGGGAGGGGAAATACGCAGTATTTT.

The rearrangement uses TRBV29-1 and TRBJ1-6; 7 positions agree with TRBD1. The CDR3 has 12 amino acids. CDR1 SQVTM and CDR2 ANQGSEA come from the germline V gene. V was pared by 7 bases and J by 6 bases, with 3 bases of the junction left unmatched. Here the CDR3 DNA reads TGCAGCGAACAGGGGAGTAATTCACCCCTCCACTTT. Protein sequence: CSEQGSNSPLHF.

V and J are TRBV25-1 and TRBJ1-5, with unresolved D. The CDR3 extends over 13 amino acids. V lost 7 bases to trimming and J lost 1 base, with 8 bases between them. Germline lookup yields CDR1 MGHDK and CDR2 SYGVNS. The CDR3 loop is CASTEGSNQPQHF. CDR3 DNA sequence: TGTGCCAGCACAGAAGGGAGCAATCAGCCCCAGCATTTT. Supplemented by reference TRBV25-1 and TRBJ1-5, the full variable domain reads EADIYQTPRYLVIGTGKKITLECSQTMGHDKMYWYQQDPGMELHLIHYSYGVNSTEKGDLSSESTVSRIRTEHFPLTLESARPSHTSQYLCASTEGSNQPQHFGDGTRLSIL.

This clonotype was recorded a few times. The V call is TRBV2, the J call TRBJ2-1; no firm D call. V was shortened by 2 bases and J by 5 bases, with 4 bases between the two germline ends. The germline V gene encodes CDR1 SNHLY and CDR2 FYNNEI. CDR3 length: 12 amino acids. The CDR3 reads CASSEWDNEQFF. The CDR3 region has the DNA TGTGCCAGCAGTGAATGGGACAATGAGCAGTTCTTC.

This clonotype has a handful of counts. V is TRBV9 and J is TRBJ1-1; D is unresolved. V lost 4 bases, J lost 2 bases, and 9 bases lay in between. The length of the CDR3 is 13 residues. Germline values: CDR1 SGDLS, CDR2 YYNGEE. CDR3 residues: CASSSWVNTEAFF. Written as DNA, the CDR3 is TGTGCCAGCAGCTCCTGGGTTAACACTGAAGCTTTCTTT. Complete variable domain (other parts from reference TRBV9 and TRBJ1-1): DSGVTQTPKHLITATGQRVTLRCSPRSGDLSVYWYQQSLDQGLQFLIQYYNGEERAKGNILERFSAQQFPDLHSELNLSSLELGDSALYFCASSSWVNTEAFFGQGTRLTVV.

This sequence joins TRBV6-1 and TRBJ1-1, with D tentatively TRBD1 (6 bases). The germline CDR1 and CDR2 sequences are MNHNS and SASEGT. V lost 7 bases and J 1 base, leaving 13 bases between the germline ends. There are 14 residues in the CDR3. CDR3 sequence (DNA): TGTGCCAGCACCGGGACAAGCCAGAACACTGAAGCTTTCTTT. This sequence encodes CASTGTSQNTEAFF.

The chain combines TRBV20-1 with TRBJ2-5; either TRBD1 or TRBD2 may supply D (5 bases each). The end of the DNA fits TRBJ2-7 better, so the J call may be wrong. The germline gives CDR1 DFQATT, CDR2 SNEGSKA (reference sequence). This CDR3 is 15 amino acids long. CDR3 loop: CSARLTASGRDEQYF. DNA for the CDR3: TGCAGTGCTAGATTAACCGCCTCGGGACGGGACGAGCAGTACTTC.

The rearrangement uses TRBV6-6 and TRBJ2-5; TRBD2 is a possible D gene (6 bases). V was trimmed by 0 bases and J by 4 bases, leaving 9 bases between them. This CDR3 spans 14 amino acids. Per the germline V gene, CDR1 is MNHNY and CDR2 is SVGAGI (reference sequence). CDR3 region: CASSYSLGGETQYF. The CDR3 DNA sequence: TGTGCCAGCAGTTACTCGCTCGGGGGAGAGACCCAGTACTTC.

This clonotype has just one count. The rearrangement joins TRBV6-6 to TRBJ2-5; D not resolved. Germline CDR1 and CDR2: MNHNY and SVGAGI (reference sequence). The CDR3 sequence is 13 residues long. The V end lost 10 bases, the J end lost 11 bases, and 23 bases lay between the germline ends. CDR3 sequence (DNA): TGTGCCACCATAAGGGAACTCTACAATGAGCAGTACTTC. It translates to CATIRELYNEQYF.

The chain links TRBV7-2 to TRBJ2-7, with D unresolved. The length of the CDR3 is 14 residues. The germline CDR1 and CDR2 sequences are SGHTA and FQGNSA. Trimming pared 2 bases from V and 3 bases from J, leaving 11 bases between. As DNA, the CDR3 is TGTGCCAGCAGCTTATTGCCGAACGTCTACGAGCAGTACTTC. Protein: CASSLLPNVYEQYF. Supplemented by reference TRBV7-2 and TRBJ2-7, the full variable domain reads GAGVSQSPSNKVTEKGKDVELRCDPISGHTALYWYRQSLGQGLEFLIYFQGNSAPDKSGLPSDRFSAERTGGSVSTLTIQRTQQEDSAVYLCASSLLPNVYEQYFGPGTRLTVT.

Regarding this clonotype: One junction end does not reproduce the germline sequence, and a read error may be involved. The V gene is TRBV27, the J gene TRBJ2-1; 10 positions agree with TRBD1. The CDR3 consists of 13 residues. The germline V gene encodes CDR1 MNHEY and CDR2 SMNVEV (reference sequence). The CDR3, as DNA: TGTGCCAGCTCCGGGACAGGGGACAATGGGCAGTTCTTC. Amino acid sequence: CASSGTGDNGQFF.

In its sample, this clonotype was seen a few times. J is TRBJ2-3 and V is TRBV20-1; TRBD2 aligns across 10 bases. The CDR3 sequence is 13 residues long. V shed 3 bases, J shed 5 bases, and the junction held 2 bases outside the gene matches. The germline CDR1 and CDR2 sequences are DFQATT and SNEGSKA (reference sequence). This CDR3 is CSASASGRDTQYF. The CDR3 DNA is TGCAGTGCTAGCGCTAGCGGGAGAGATACGCAGTATTTT.

The CDR3 is CASSVTETQYF. The CDR3 nucleotides read TGTGCCAGCAGTGTAACAGAGACCCAGTACTTC. The V gene is TRBV12-3 or TRBV12-4, the J gene TRBJ2-5; D gene uncertain. This CDR3 comprises 11 residues. The V end lost 5 bases, the J end lost 4 bases, and 5 bases lay between the germline ends.

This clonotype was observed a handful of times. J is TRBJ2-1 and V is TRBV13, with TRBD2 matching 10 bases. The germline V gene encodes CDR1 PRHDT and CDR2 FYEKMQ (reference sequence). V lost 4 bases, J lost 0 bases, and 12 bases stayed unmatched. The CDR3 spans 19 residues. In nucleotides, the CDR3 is TGTGCCAGCAGCTGGGGTGCAGCGGGAGGGCTAAGCTCCTACAATGAGCAGTTCTTC. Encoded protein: CASSWGAAGGLSSYNEQFF.

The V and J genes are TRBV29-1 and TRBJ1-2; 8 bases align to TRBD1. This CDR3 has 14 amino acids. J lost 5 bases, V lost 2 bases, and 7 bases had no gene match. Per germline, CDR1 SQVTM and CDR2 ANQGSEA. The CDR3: CSVEKQGAGYGYTF. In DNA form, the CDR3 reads TGCAGCGTTGAAAAGCAGGGGGCAGGGTATGGCTACACCTTC.

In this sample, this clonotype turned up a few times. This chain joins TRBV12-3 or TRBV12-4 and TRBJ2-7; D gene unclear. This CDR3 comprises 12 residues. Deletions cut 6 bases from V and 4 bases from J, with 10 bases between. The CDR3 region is CASRSSAYEQYF. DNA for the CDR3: TGTGCCAGCAGGAGTAGTGCGTACGAGCAGTACTTC.

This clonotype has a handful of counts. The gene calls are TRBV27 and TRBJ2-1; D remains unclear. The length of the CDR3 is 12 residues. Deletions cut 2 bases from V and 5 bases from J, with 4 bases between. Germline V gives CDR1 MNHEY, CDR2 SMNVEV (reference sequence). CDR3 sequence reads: CASSLPNNEQFF. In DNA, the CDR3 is TGTGCCAGCAGTTTACCCAACAATGAGCAGTTCTTC.

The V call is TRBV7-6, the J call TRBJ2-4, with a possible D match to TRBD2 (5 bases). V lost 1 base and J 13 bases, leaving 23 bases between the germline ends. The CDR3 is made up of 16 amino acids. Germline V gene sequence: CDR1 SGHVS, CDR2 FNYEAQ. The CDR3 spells CASSLGGSAVGNGQYF. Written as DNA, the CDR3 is TGTGCCAGCAGCTTAGGTGGTAGCGCGGTCGGGAACGGGCAGTACTTC.

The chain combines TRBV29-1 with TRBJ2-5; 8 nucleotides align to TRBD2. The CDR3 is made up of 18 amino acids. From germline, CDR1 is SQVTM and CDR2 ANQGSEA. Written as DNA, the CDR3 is TGCATGCAAAGCCCCGGGACTAGTCGCTTAGGAGGGTGTGGTGAGCAGTACTTC. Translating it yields CMQSPGTSRLGGCGEQYF.

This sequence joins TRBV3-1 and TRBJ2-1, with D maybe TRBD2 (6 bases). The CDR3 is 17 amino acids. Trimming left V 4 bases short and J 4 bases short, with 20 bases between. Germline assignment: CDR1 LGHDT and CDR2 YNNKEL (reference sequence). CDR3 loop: CASSPRTGGAPYNEQFF. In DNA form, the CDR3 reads TGTGCCAGCAGCCCCAGGACTGGCGGGGCCCCATACAATGAGCAGTTCTTC.

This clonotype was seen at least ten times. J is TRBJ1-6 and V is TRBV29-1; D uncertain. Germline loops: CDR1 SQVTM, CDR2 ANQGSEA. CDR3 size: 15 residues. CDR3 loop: CRANKMSSYNSPLHF. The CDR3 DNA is TGCAGAGCCAATAAGATGAGCTCCTATAATTCACCCCTCCACTTT.

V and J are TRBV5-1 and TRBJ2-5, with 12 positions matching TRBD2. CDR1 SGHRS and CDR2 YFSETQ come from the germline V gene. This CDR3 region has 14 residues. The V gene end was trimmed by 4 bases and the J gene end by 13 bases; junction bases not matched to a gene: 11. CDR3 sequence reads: CASSTTSGGGERYF. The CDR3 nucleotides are TGCGCCAGCAGCACGACTAGCGGGGGTGGAGAAAGGTACTTC.

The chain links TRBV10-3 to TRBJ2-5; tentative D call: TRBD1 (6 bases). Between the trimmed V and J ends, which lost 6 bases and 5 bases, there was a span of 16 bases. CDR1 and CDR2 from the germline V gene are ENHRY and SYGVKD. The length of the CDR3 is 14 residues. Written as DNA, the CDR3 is TGTGCCATCAGGCCCCGGGACACCGTGGAGACCCAGTACTTC. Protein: CAIRPRDTVETQYF.

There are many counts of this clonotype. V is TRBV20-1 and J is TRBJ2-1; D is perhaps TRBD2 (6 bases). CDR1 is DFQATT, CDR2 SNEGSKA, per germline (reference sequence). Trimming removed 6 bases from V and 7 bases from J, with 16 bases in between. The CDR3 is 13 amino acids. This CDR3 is CSASHWGENEQFF. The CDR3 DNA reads TGCAGTGCCTCACATTGGGGGGAAAATGAGCAGTTCTTC.

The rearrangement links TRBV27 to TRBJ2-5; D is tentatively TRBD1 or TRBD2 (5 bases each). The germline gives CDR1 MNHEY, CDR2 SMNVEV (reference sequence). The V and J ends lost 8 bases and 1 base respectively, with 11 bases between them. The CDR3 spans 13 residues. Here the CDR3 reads CASRDESQETQYF. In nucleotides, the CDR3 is TGTGCCAGCCGGGACGAGAGCCAAGAGACCCAGTACTTC.